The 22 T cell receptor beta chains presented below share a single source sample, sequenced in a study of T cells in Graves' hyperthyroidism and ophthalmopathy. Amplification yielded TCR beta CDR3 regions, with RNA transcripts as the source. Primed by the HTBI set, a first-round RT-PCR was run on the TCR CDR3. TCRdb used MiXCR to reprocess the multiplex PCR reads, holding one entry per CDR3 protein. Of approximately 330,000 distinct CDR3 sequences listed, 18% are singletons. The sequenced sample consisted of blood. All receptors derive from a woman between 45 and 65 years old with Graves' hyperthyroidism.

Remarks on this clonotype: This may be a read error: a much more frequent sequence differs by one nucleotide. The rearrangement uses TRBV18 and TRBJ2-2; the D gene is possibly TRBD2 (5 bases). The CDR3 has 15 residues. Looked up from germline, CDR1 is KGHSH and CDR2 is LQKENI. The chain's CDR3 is CASLPPRDSTGELFF. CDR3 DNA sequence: TGTGCCAGCTTACCACCTCGGGATTCCACCGGGGAGCTGTTTTTT.

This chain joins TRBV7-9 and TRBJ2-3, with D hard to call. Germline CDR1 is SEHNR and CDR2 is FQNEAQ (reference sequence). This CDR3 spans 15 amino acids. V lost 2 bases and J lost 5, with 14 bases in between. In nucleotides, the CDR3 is TGTGCCAGCAGCTTACCTCGACGGCTGAAAGATACGCAGTATTTT. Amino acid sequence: CASSLPRRLKDTQYF.

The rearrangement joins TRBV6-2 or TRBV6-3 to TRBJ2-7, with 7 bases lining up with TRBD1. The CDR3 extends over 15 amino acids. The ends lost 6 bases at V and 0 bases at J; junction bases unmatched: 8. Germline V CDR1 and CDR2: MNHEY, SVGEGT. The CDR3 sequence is CASRTTGDSSYEQYV. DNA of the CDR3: TGTGCCAGCAGAACCACAGGGGACAGCTCCTACGAGCAGTACGTC.

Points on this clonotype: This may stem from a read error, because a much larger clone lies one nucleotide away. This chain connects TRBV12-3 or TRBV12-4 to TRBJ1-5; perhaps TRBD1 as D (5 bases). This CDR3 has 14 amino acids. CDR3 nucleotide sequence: TGTGTCAGCAGTTTATCTGGGGGAAATCAGCCCCAGCATTTT. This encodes CVSSLSGGNQPQHF.

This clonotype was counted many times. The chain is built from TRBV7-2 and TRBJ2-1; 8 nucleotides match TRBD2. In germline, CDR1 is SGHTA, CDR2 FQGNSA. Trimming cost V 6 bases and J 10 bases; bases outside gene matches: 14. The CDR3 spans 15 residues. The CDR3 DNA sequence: TGTGCCAGCAGGCTCGGGGGCGGGGGGCCCCGCGAGCAGTTCTTC. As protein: CASRLGGGGPREQFF.

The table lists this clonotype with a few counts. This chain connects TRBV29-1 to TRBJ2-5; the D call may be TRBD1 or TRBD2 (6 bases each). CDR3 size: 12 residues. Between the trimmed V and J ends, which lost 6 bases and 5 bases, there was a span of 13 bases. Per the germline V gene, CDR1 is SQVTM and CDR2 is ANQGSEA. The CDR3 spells CSVVGGWETQYF. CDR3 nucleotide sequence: TGCAGCGTAGTGGGGGGCTGGGAGACCCAGTACTTC.

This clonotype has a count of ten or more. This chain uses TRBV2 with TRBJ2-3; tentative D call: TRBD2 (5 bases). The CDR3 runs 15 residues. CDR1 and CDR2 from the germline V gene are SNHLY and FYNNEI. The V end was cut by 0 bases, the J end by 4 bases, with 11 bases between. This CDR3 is CASSEAQQRPDTQYF. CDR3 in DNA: TGTGCCAGCAGTGAAGCGCAACAGCGGCCAGATACGCAGTATTTT.

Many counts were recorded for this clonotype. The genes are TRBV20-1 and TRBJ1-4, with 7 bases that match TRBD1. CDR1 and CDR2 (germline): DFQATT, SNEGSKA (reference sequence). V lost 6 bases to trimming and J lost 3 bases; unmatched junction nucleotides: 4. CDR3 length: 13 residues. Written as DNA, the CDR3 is TGCAGTGCCTCACAGGGGTCTAATGAAAAACTGTTTTTT. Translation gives CSASQGSNEKLFF.

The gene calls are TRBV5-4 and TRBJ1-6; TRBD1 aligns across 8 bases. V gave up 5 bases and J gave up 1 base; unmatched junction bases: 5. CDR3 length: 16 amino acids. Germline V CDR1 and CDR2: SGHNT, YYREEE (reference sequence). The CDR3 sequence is CASSLTGASYNSPLHF. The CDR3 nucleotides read TGTGCCAGCAGTTTGACAGGGGCTTCCTATAATTCACCCCTCCACTTT.

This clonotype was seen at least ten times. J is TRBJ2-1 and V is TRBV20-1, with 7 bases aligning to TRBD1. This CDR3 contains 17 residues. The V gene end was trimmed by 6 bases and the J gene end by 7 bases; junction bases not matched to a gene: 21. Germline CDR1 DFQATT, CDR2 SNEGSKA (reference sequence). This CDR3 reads CSANRPGWDRATNEQFF. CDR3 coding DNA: TGCAGTGCCAACCGACCTGGTTGGGACAGAGCTACGAATGAGCAGTTCTTC.

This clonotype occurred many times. The CDR3 region is CASSQDSSNQPQHF. CDR3 sequence (DNA): TGTGCCAGCTCACAAGACAGTAGCAATCAGCCCCAGCATTTT. The chain carries TRBV18 and TRBJ1-5; possible D gene TRBD1, 5 bases. The CDR3 spans 14 residues. Trimming removed 4 bases from V and 0 bases from J, with 7 bases in between. The V gene's germline CDR1 is KGHSH and CDR2 LQKENI.

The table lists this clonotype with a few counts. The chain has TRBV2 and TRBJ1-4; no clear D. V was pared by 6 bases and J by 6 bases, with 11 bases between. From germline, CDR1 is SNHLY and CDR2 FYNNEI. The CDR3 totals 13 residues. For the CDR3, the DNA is TGTGCCAGCAGGGGAAGTTCCTATGAAAAACTGTTTTTT. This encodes CASRGSSYEKLFF.

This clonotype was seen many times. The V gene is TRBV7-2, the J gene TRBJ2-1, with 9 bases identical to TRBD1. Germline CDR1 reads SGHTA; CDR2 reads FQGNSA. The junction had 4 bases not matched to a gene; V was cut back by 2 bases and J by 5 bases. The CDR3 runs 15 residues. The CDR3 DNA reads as TGTGCCAGCAGCTTATACCGGGACAGGGACAATGAGCAGTTCTTC. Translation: CASSLYRDRDNEQFF.

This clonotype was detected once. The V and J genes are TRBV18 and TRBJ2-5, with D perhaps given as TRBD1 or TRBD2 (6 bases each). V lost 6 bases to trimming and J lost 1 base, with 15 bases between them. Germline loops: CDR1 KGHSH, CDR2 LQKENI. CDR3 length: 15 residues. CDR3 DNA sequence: TGTGCCAGCTCTACAGGGCGGGGAGTCCAAGAGACCCAGTACTTC. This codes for CASSTGRGVQETQYF.

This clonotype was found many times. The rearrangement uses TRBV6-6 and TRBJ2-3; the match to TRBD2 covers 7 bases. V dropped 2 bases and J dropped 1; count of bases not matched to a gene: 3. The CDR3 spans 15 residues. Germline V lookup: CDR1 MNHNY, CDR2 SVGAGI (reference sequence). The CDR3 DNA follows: TGTGCCAGCAGTTACGACCTAGCGGGCACAGATACGCAGTATTTT. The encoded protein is CASSYDLAGTDTQYF.

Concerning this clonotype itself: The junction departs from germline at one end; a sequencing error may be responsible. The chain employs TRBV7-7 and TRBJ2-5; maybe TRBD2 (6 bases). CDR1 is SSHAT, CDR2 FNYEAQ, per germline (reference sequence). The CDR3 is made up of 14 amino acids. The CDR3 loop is CASSFGGNQETQYF. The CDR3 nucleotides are TGTGCTAGCAGCTTTGGCGGGAACCAAGAGACCCAGTACTTC. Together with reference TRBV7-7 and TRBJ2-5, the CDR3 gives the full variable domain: GAGVSQSPRYKVTKRGQDVTLRCDPISSHATLYWYQQALGQGPEFLTYFNYEAQPDKSGLPSDRFSAERPEGSISTLTIQRTEQRDSAMYRCASSFGGNQETQYFGPGTRLLVL.

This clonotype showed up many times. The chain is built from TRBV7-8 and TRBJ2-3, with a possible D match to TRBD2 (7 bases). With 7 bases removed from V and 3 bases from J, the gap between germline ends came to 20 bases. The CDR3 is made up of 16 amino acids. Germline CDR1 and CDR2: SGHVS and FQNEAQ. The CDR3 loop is CASIKDRGGKTDTQYF. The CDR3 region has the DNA TGTGCCAGCATTAAAGATAGGGGGGGAAAGACAGATACGCAGTATTTT.

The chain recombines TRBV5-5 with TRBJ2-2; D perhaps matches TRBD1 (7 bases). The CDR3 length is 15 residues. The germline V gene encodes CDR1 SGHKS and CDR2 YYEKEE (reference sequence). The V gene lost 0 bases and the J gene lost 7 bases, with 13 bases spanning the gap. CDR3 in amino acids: CASSLGSGGGGELFF. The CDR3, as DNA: TGTGCCAGCAGCTTGGGATCAGGGGGAGGCGGGGAGCTGTTTTTT.

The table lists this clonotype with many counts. This CDR3 is CASSYPTSGRWDEQYF. CDR3 DNA: TGTGCCAGCAGTTACCCTACTAGCGGGAGATGGGACGAGCAGTACTTC. This chain joins TRBV6-2 or TRBV6-3 and TRBJ2-7; 11 nucleotides agree with TRBD2. The germline V gene encodes CDR1 MNHEY and CDR2 SVGEGT. J lost 5 bases, V lost 2 bases, and 8 bases had no gene match. There are 16 residues in the CDR3.

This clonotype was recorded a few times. CDR3 protein: CASSLQGSDYGYTF. CDR3 DNA: TGTGCCAGCAGCTTACAGGGTTCGGACTATGGCTACACCTTC. This sequence joins TRBV11-1 and TRBJ1-2; TRBD1 might be the D (5 bases). Trimming shortened V by 2 bases and J by 3 bases, and 10 bases separated the two germline ends. CDR1 is SGHAT and CDR2 is FQDESV in the germline V gene (reference sequence). The CDR3 has 14 residues.

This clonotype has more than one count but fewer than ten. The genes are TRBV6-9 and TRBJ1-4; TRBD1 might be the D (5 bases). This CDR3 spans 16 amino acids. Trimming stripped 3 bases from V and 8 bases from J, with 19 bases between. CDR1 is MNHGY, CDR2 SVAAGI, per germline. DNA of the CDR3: TGTGCCAGCAGTTACGGGTTGCGGGGCGCGGGCGAAAAACTGTTTTTT. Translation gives CASSYGLRGAGEKLFF.

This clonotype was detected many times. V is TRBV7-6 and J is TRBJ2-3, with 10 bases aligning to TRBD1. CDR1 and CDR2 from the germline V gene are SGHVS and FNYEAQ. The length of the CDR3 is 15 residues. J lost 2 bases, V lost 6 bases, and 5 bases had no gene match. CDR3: CASRGQGINTDTQYF. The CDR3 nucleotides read TGTGCCAGCAGGGGACAGGGGATAAACACAGATACGCAGTATTTT.